This TCR beta chain was found in a study of blood T cell repertoires in COVID-19. Profiling relied on immunoSEQ multiplex PCR, and the TCRdb table lists in-frame clones only, not all of them. The data show hundreds of thousands of clones, with around 84% seen just once and 18% held by the top ten. The V segment lost 5 bases and the J segment 5 bases; nucleotides outside the gene matches: 11. CDR1 is MDHEN and CDR2 is SYDVKM in the germline V gene. There are 16 residues in the CDR3. The sample taken for sequencing was peripheral blood. The rearrangement links TRBV28 to TRBJ2-2; 7 bases are shared with TRBD2. This TCR was sampled from a woman aged 80 or over with active or convalescent COVID-19. The CDR3 DNA follows: TGTGCCAGCAGTCAGGAGACTGGGGGGGGAACCGGGGAGCTGTTTTTT. It specifies CASSQETGGGTGELFF.